This record looks at one T cell receptor beta chain sequence and its context. Its target is unknown. Healthy bone marrow donors made up the cohort. The study sampled nominally healthy donors, though unrecorded immune exposures were likely. The PCR used 60 Vbeta and 13 Jbeta primers. TCRdb's table, derived via immunoSEQ multiplex PCR, lists solely in-frame clones and lacks some. The data contain 150,000 to 200,000 clones, about 9% of them seen just once; the ten biggest clones take up 1% to 1.5%. The germline CDR1 and CDR2 sequences are MNHEY and SVGAGI. The CDR3 is 15 residues long. V lost 6 bases and J lost 0, with 14 bases in between. This entry comes from a study of cytomegalovirus exposure and HLA in healthy donors. Across the study: Earlier, 95 million to 140 million unique TCR beta sequences were recovered from roughly 180 million T cells by an analysis. Study-wide findings and caveats: TRBV6-2, TRBV6-3 and other indistinguishable V segments were excluded.

This receptor was identified in a woman in her thirties in good health and CMV-seropositive. Sample: PBMCs. This chain uses TRBV6-5 with TRBJ1-2; tentative D call: TRBD1 (5 bases). The CDR3 region is CASSNGGLTNYGYTF. For the CDR3, the DNA is TGTGCCAGCAGCAACGGGGGGTTAACTAACTATGGCTACACCTTC.